The clone carrying this T cell receptor beta chain occurred a few times. What it binds is unknown. The entry originates in a study of blood T cells in healthy people across ages. For the second PCR, which ran for about 6 to 12 cycles, a sample-barcoded 5' primer and a J-beta primer mix were used. Through a template-switch adaptor with 12 random nucleotides, each cDNA molecule received a tag. Each CDR3 protein is one row after TCRdb ran MiXCR on the 5' RACE reads. The table includes fewer than 800,000 distinct CDR3 sequences, roughly 25% detected once. Study results and caveats: The recorded TCR beta diversity per million T cells decreased in a roughly linear manner with age. Samples with more naive T cells showed higher observed beta diversity.

This CDR3 comprises 15 residues. The germline CDR1 and CDR2 sequences are DFQATT and SNEGSKA (reference sequence). V lost 0 bases to trimming and J lost 5 bases; unmatched junction nucleotides: 6. The sample also formed part of further work on T cells of mothers and their children. Turning to that study: Thymic selection molds TCR recombination output in much the same way for related pairs as for unrelated pairs.

This TCR was sampled from a boy between 10 and 17 years old in good health. The chain joins TRBV20-1 to TRBJ2-1; 8 bases map to TRBD1. Sequencing was performed on blood. The CDR3, as DNA: TGCAGTGCTAGAGATGGTAGGACAGGGAACAATGAGCAGTTCTTC. It is translated as CSARDGRTGNNEQFF.